This T cell receptor beta chain derives from a study of identical twins. MiXCR was run by TCRdb on the 5' RACE reads, yielding one entry per CDR3 protein. The data show about 450,000 distinct CDR3 sequences, 18% seen once. This CDR3 is 13 amino acids long. The germline gives CDR1 SGHRS, CDR2 YFSETQ. Trimming stripped 7 bases from V and 3 bases from J, with 13 bases between. V usage is TRBV5-1 and J usage is TRBJ1-1, with D perhaps TRBD1 (5 bases). Input material: naive T cells sorted from blood. The origin of this receptor is a man between 45 and 60 years old in good health. This CDR3 is CASGRGWDTEAFF. CDR3 bases: TGCGCCAGCGGCCGGGGGTGGGACACTGAAGCTTTCTTT.